These 2 T cell receptor beta chains came from one sample sequenced in a study of PD-L1 blockade in urothelial cancer. Some clones are missing from TCRdb's copy, which holds only in-frame ones; the method was immunoSEQ multiplex PCR. The sample holds 20,000 to 25,000 clones; 87% are singletons and the top ten take around 3.3%. The sequenced sample was PBMCs, obtained around atezolizumab (anti-PD-L1) treatment. The receptors shown here come from a man aged 45-65 years with urothelial cancer.

In its sample, this clone was seen once. The chain has TRBV9 and TRBJ1-4, with TRBD1 identical over 11 bases. J lost 3 bases, V lost 0 bases, and 4 bases had no gene match. Looked up from germline, CDR1 is SGDLS and CDR2 is YYNGEE. The CDR3 loop spans 17 amino acids. The CDR3 loop is CASSVEGGQGANEKLFF. CDR3 DNA: TGTGCCAGCAGCGTAGAGGGGGGACAGGGGGCTAATGAAAAACTGTTTTTT.

The J gene is TRBJ2-1, the V gene TRBV6-5, with D unclear. CDR1 MNHEY and CDR2 SVGAGI come from the germline V gene. This CDR3 contains 15 residues. V lost 3 bases and J lost 4, with 13 bases in between. CDR3 sequence: CASSYTPVSYNEQFF. For the CDR3, the DNA is TGTGCCAGCAGTTATACCCCAGTCAGTTACAATGAGCAGTTCTTC.